The present T cell receptor beta chain was sequenced within a study of cytomegalovirus exposure and HLA in healthy donors. Whole-study results and caveats: Serostatus for CMV was the only available immune exposure information. TCR beta chains associated with HLA were, in a later analysis, more clonally expanded than equally common others. Previous analysis showed most TCR beta V segments were productive about 87% or about 30% of the time.

The V end was cut by 3 bases, the J end by 3 bases, with 5 bases between. This CDR3 region has 13 residues. Germline V CDR1 and CDR2: LNHDA, SQIVND (reference sequence). A remark on this clone: Its antigen is currently unknown.

13 Jbeta primers and 60 Vbeta primers were used for the PCR. Using immunoSEQ multiplex PCR, the repertoire was profiled, and TCRdb retains in-frame clones only, with some absent. The data contain 140,000 to 150,000 clones, approximately 76% of them singletons. V usage is TRBV19 and J usage is TRBJ1-4; D gene uncertain. The TCR comes from a man aged 40-49 years in good health and CMV-seronegative. Material: PBMCs. The CDR3 bases are TGTGCCAGTAGTATTACGGCTAATGAAAAACTGTTTTTT. Its protein product is CASSITANEKLFF. Full variable domain (outside the CDR3, taken from reference TRBV19 and TRBJ1-4): DGGITQSPKYLFRKEGQNVTLSCEQNLNHDAMYWYRQDPGQGLRLIYYSQIVNDFQKGDIAEGYSVSREKKESFPLTVTSAQKNPTAFYLCASSITANEKLFFGSGTQLSVL.